The rows below give T cell receptor beta chains drawn from one sample of a study of T cells after yellow fever vaccination. MiXCR, run by TCRdb on the 5' RACE reads, gives a single entry per CDR3 protein. The sample shows some 10,000 distinct CDR3 sequences, under 5% of them seen only once. The source was PBMCs, either bulk or a sorted T-cell subset (CD4+, CD8+, memory, or dextramer-sorted; not recorded which), collected about 2 weeks after the first yellow fever vaccination. These receptors were taken from a man aged 18 to 29 who received the YFV17D yellow fever vaccine. Both conserved end residues are part of each CDR3. A D gene is named only where the DNA matches it firmly. Clone size is not always given. Where it is, it says once, few, many or a class for expanded clones.

V gene: TRBV20-1
D gene: TRBD1
clone size: many
J gene: TRBJ2-3
CDR3 protein: CSGQGIGDTQYF
CDR3 DNA: TGCAGTGGACAGGGGATTGGAGATACGCAGTATTTT

V gene: TRBV30
D gene: TRBD1
clone size: many
J gene: TRBJ1-6
CDR3 protein: CAWSRDRGYSPLHF
CDR3 DNA: TGTGCCTGGAGCCGGGACAGGGGTTATTCACCCCTCCACTTT

V gene: TRBV6-1
D gene: TRBD1
clone size: many
J gene: TRBJ2-6
CDR3 protein: CASRAYHRGSGANVLTF
CDR3 DNA: TGTGCCAGCAGGGCCTACCACAGGGGCTCCGGGGCCAACGTCCTGACTTTC

V gene: TRBV6-5
D gene: .
clone size: many
J gene: TRBJ1-1
CDR3 protein: CASSYSWGRGNTEAFF
CDR3 DNA: TGTGCCAGCAGTTACTCGTGGGGGCGAGGGAACACTGAAGCTTTCTTT

V gene: TRBV19
D gene: .
clone size: many
J gene: TRBJ1-2
CDR3 protein: CASSPAGARADGYTF
CDR3 DNA: TGTGCCAGTAGTCCCGCAGGGGCAAGGGCGGATGGCTACACCTTC

V gene: TRBV7-2
D gene: TRBD2
clone size: many
J gene: TRBJ2-7
CDR3 protein: CASSFGTSGGQYF
CDR3 DNA: TGTGCCAGCAGCTTCGGGACTAGCGGGGGGCAGTACTTC

V gene: TRBV20-1
D gene: TRBD1
clone size: many
J gene: TRBJ2-7
CDR3 protein: CSAISAGQGGIEQYF
CDR3 DNA: TGCAGTGCCATTAGTGCGGGACAGGGGGGGATCGAGCAGTACTTC

V gene: TRBV4-2
D gene: .
clone size: medium-sized
J gene: TRBJ2-3
CDR3 protein: CASSQEGGIAGRDTQYF
CDR3 DNA: TGTGCCAGCAGCCAAGAGGGAGGAATAGCCGGACGCGATACGCAGTATTTT

V gene: TRBV24-1
D gene: .
clone size: medium-sized
J gene: TRBJ2-2
CDR3 protein: CAVRETYTGELFF
CDR3 DNA: TGTGCCGTAAGAGAAACTTACACCGGGGAGCTGTTTTTT

V gene: TRBV5-1
D gene: .
clone size: many
J gene: TRBJ2-2
CDR3 protein: CASSLMGLLTGELFF
CDR3 DNA: TGCGCCAGCAGCTTGATGGGACTGCTCACCGGGGAGCTGTTTTTT

V gene: TRBV10-3
D gene: TRBD2
clone size: many
J gene: TRBJ2-5
CDR3 protein: CAISGSSGGQETQYF
CDR3 DNA: TGTGCCATCAGTGGCTCTAGCGGGGGTCAAGAGACCCAGTACTTC

V gene: TRBV20-1
D gene: .
clone size: medium-sized
J gene: TRBJ1-1
CDR3 protein: CSAIETNTEAFF
CDR3 DNA: TGCAGTGCTATAGAGACGAACACTGAAGCTTTCTTT

V gene: TRBV12-3/TRBV12-4
D gene: TRBD1
clone size: many
J gene: TRBJ1-4
CDR3 protein: CASSFLVGSGDRGEKLFF
CDR3 DNA: TGTGCCAGCAGTTTTTTAGTTGGATCTGGTGACAGGGGGGAAAAACTGTTTTTT

V gene: TRBV10-3
D gene: .
clone size: medium-sized
J gene: TRBJ2-3
CDR3 protein: CAISDQGTTDTQYF
CDR3 DNA: TGTGCCATCAGCGACCAGGGCACCACAGATACGCAGTATTTT

V gene: TRBV5-1
D gene: TRBD1
clone size: many
J gene: TRBJ1-4
CDR3 protein: CASSRLQGATNEKLFF
CDR3 DNA: TGCGCCAGCAGCCGCCTACAGGGGGCAACTAATGAAAAACTGTTTTTT

V gene: TRBV4-3
D gene: TRBD2
clone size: many
J gene: TRBJ2-1
CDR3 protein: CASSPHGGSRGGRVEQFF
CDR3 DNA: TGCGCCAGCAGCCCCCATGGAGGGTCGCGGGGGGGCCGGGTTGAGCAGTTCTTC

V gene: TRBV28
D gene: .
clone size: many
J gene: TRBJ1-5
CDR3 protein: CASSYYRQPQHF
CDR3 DNA: TGTGCCAGCAGTTATTACCGGCAGCCCCAGCATTTT

V gene: TRBV6-1
D gene: .
clone size: many
J gene: TRBJ2-5
CDR3 protein: CASSRWGVQETQYF
CDR3 DNA: TGTGCCAGCAGCCGATGGGGGGTCCAAGAGACCCAGTACTTC

V gene: TRBV4-3
D gene: TRBD1
clone size: many
J gene: TRBJ1-6
CDR3 protein: CASSHEPTGRNSPLHF
CDR3 DNA: TGCGCCAGCAGCCATGAGCCGACAGGGAGGAATTCACCCCTCCACTTT

V gene: TRBV7-2
D gene: .
clone size: medium-sized
J gene: TRBJ1-5
CDR3 protein: CASSLANQPQHF
CDR3 DNA: TGTGCCAGCAGCTTAGCTAATCAGCCCCAGCATTTT

V gene: TRBV10-3
D gene: TRBD2
clone size: many
J gene: TRBJ2-1
CDR3 protein: CAISDPTLAGHNEQFF
CDR3 DNA: TGTGCCATCAGTGATCCTACCCTAGCGGGGCACAATGAGCAGTTCTTC

V gene: TRBV23-1
D gene: TRBD1
clone size: many
J gene: TRBJ1-6
CDR3 protein: CASSPYPTGRLWPLHF
CDR3 DNA: TGCGCCAGCAGTCCGTACCCGACAGGGAGGTTGTGGCCCCTCCACTTT

V gene: TRBV7-2
D gene: .
clone size: medium-sized
J gene: TRBJ2-7
CDR3 protein: CASSSYYEQYF
CDR3 DNA: TGTGCCAGCAGCTCCTACTACGAGCAGTACTTC

V gene: TRBV6-5
D gene: .
clone size: many
J gene: TRBJ2-1
CDR3 protein: CASSSSLPSYNEQFF
CDR3 DNA: TGTGCCAGCAGTTCCAGTCTACCCTCCTACAATGAGCAGTTCTTC

V gene: TRBV4-1
D gene: TRBD1
clone size: medium-sized
J gene: TRBJ1-5
CDR3 protein: CASSQEAPRQGSQPQHF
CDR3 DNA: TGCGCCAGCAGCCAAGAAGCCCCTCGACAGGGAAGTCAGCCCCAGCATTTT

V gene: TRBV6-5
D gene: .
clone size: many
J gene: TRBJ1-6
CDR3 protein: CATNRGDSNNSPLHF
CDR3 DNA: TGTGCCACAAATCGGGGGGATTCGAATAATTCACCCCTCCACTTT

V gene: TRBV6-1
D gene: .
clone size: medium-sized
J gene: TRBJ1-1
CDR3 protein: CASSDRVYTEAFF
CDR3 DNA: TGTGCCAGCAGTGACAGGGTCTACACTGAAGCTTTCTTT

V gene: TRBV12-3/TRBV12-4
D gene: TRBD2
clone size: medium-sized
J gene: TRBJ2-1
CDR3 protein: CASSGGVPYNEQFF
CDR3 DNA: TGTGCCAGCAGTGGGGGGGTACCCTACAATGAGCAGTTCTTC

V gene: TRBV7-2
D gene: .
clone size: .
J gene: TRBJ2-7
CDR3 protein: CASSFLYEQYF
CDR3 DNA: TGTGCCAGCAGCTTTCTCTACGAGCAGTACTTC

V gene: TRBV18
D gene: TRBD1
clone size: many
J gene: TRBJ1-1
CDR3 protein: CASSPGQGSGAFF
CDR3 DNA: TGTGCCAGCTCGCCCGGACAGGGTAGTGGAGCTTTCTTT

V gene: TRBV12-3/TRBV12-4
D gene: .
clone size: many
J gene: TRBJ1-1
CDR3 protein: CASSSKGAFF
CDR3 DNA: TGTGCCAGCAGTTCGAAAGGGGCGTTCTTT

V gene: TRBV12-3/TRBV12-4
D gene: TRBD1
clone size: medium-sized
J gene: TRBJ1-3
CDR3 protein: CASNFGQGVNTIYF
CDR3 DNA: TGTGCCAGCAACTTCGGACAGGGGGTCAACACCATATATTTT

V gene: TRBV5-1
D gene: .
clone size: medium-sized
J gene: TRBJ2-1
CDR3 protein: CASSSRGPRNEQFF
CDR3 DNA: TGCGCCAGCAGCTCCCGGGGGCCGAGGAATGAGCAGTTCTTC

V gene: TRBV4-1
D gene: .
clone size: medium-sized
J gene: TRBJ1-1
CDR3 protein: CASSQGLLNTEAFF
CDR3 DNA: TGCGCCAGCAGCCAAGGACTTCTGAACACTGAAGCTTTCTTT

V gene: TRBV5-6
D gene: .
clone size: many
J gene: TRBJ2-2
CDR3 protein: CASSELGRGNTGELFF
CDR3 DNA: TGTGCCAGCAGCGAGTTAGGGCGGGGGAACACCGGGGAGCTGTTTTTT

V gene: TRBV6-5
D gene: .
clone size: medium-sized
J gene: TRBJ2-3
CDR3 protein: CASTSQGDTQYF
CDR3 DNA: TGTGCCAGCACCTCCCAGGGAGATACGCAGTATTTT

V gene: TRBV5-6
D gene: TRBD2
clone size: medium-sized
J gene: TRBJ2-3
CDR3 protein: CASSPIAGRTDTQYF
CDR3 DNA: TGTGCCAGCAGCCCGATAGCGGGCCGCACAGATACGCAGTATTTT

V gene: TRBV5-1
D gene: TRBD1
clone size: many
J gene: TRBJ2-1
CDR3 protein: CASSWTGVGVGNEQFF
CDR3 DNA: TGCGCCAGCAGCTGGACAGGGGTAGGGGTTGGGAATGAGCAGTTCTTC

V gene: TRBV5-1
D gene: TRBD1
clone size: many
J gene: TRBJ2-5
CDR3 protein: CASSLQGVEETQYF
CDR3 DNA: TGCGCCAGCAGCTTGCAGGGGGTCGAAGAGACCCAGTACTTC

V gene: TRBV28
D gene: TRBD2
clone size: medium-sized
J gene: TRBJ2-1
CDR3 protein: CASSSLAGVDNEQFF
CDR3 DNA: TGTGCCAGCAGTTCACTAGCGGGGGTAGACAATGAGCAGTTCTTC

V gene: TRBV29-1
D gene: .
clone size: many
J gene: TRBJ1-1
CDR3 protein: CSARVTEAFF
CDR3 DNA: TGCAGCGCCCGGGTCACTGAAGCTTTCTTT

V gene: TRBV7-3
D gene: .
clone size: many
J gene: TRBJ2-5
CDR3 protein: CASSLYDEQPSIETQYF
CDR3 DNA: TGTGCCAGCAGCTTATACGATGAACAGCCCTCGATTGAGACCCAGTACTTC

V gene: TRBV7-2
D gene: .
clone size: many
J gene: TRBJ1-6
CDR3 protein: CASSLVGPAQDSPLHF
CDR3 DNA: TGTGCCAGCAGCTTAGTGGGGCCGGCCCAGGATTCACCCCTCCACTTT

V gene: TRBV5-1
D gene: .
clone size: many
J gene: TRBJ2-7
CDR3 protein: CASSREPYEQYF
CDR3 DNA: TGCGCCAGCAGCCGTGAACCCTACGAGCAGTACTTC

V gene: TRBV2
D gene: TRBD1
clone size: many
J gene: TRBJ2-1
CDR3 protein: CASRQGVSYNEQFF
CDR3 DNA: TGTGCCAGCAGGCAGGGGGTGAGCTACAATGAGCAGTTCTTC

V gene: TRBV6-5
D gene: .
clone size: many
J gene: TRBJ1-4
CDR3 protein: CASSYRGPTGEKLFF
CDR3 DNA: TGTGCCAGCAGTTACAGAGGACCTACGGGGGAAAAACTGTTTTTT

V gene: TRBV18
D gene: TRBD1
clone size: medium-sized
J gene: TRBJ2-3
CDR3 protein: CASSPAGQGATQYF
CDR3 DNA: TGTGCCAGCTCACCGGCGGGACAGGGGGCGACGCAGTATTTT

V gene: TRBV4-3
D gene: TRBD2
clone size: many
J gene: TRBJ2-3
CDR3 protein: CASSQAAAGGLDTQYF
CDR3 DNA: TGCGCCAGCAGCCAAGCTGCAGCGGGGGGATTAGATACGCAGTATTTT

V gene: TRBV7-9
D gene: .
clone size: many
J gene: TRBJ1-2
CDR3 protein: CASSSDASYGYTF
CDR3 DNA: TGTGCCAGCAGCTCTGACGCAAGCTATGGCTACACCTTC

V gene: TRBV6-5
D gene: .
clone size: many
J gene: TRBJ1-3
CDR3 protein: CASSWTSSGNTIYF
CDR3 DNA: TGTGCCAGCAGTTGGACTTCCTCTGGAAACACCATATATTTT

V gene: TRBV20-1
D gene: .
clone size: many
J gene: TRBJ1-5
CDR3 protein: CSARRGDSNQPQHF
CDR3 DNA: TGCAGTGCTAGAAGGGGGGATAGCAATCAGCCCCAGCATTTT

V gene: TRBV5-1
D gene: TRBD2
clone size: many
J gene: TRBJ2-5
CDR3 protein: CASTPGGEGRTQYF
CDR3 DNA: TGCGCCAGCACCCCCGGTGGGGAGGGAAGGACCCAGTACTTC

V gene: TRBV3-1
D gene: .
clone size: many
J gene: TRBJ2-3
CDR3 protein: CASSAFATKADTQYF
CDR3 DNA: TGTGCCAGCAGCGCATTTGCTACCAAGGCAGATACGCAGTATTTT

V gene: TRBV10-3
D gene: .
clone size: many
J gene: TRBJ2-1
CDR3 protein: CAITRGGPSYNEQFF
CDR3 DNA: TGTGCCATCACTAGAGGCGGACCCTCCTACAATGAGCAGTTCTTC

V gene: TRBV6-1
D gene: .
clone size: many
J gene: TRBJ2-4
CDR3 protein: CASRAPGSNIQYF
CDR3 DNA: TGTGCCAGCAGGGCACCGGGTTCAAACATTCAGTACTTC